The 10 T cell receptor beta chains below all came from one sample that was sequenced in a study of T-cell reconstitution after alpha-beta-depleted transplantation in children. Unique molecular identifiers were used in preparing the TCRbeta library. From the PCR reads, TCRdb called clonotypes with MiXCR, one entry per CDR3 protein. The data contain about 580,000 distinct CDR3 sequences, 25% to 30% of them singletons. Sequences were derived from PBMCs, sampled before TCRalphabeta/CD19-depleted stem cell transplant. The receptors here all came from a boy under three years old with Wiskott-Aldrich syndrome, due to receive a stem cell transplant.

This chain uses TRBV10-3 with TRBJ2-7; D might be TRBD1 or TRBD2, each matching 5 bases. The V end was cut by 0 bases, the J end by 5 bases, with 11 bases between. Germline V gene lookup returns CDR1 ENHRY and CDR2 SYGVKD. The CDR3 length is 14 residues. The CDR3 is CAISESRDGDEQYF. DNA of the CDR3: TGTGCCATCAGTGAGTCGAGGGACGGAGACGAGCAGTACTTC.

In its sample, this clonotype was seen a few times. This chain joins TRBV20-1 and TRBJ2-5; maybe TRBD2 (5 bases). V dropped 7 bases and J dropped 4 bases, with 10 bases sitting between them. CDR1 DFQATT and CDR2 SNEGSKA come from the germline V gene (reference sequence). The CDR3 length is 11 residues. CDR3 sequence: CSGYGVETQYF. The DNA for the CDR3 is TGCAGTGGGTACGGGGTAGAGACCCAGTACTTC.

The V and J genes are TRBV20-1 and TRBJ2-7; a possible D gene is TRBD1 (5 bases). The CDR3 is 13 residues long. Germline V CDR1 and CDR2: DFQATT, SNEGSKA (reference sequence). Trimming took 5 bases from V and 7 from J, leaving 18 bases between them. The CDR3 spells CSAPDSLVKEQYF. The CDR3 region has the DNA TGCAGTGCTCCTGACAGCTTAGTTAAGGAGCAGTACTTC.

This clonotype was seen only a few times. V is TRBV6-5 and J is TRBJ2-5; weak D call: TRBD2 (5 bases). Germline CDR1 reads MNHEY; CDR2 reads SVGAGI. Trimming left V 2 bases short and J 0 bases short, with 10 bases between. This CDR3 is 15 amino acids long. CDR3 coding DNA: TGTGCCAGCAGTTACGGTGTCGGGAACCAAGAGACCCAGTACTTC. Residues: CASSYGVGNQETQYF.

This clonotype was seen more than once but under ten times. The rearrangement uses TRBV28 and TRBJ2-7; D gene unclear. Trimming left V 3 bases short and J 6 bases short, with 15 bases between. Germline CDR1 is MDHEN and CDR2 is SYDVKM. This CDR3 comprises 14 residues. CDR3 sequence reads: CASSFQQRRSEQYF. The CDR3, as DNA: TGTGCCAGCAGTTTTCAGCAACGTAGATCCGAGCAGTACTTC. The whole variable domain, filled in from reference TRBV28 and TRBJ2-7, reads DVKVTQSSRYLVKRTGEKVFLECVQDMDHENMFWYRQDPGLGLRLIYFSYDVKMKEKGDIPEGYSVSREKKERFSLILESASTNQTSMYLCASSFQQRRSEQYFGPGTRLTVT.

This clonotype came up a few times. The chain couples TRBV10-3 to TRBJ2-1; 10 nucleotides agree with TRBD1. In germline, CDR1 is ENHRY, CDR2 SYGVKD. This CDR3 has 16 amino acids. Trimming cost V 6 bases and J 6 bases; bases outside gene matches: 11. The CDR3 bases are TGTGCCATCAGAGCCACCGGGACAGGGGTGAGCAATGAGCAGTTCTTC. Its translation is CAIRATGTGVSNEQFF.

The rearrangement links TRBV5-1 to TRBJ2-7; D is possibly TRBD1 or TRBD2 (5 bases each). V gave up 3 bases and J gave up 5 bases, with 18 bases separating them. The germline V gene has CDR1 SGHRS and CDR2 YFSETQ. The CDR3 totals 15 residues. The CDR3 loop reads CASSSGFLVGDEQYF. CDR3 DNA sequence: TGCGCCAGCAGCTCGGGGTTTTTGGTAGGGGACGAGCAGTACTTC.

In nucleotides, the CDR3 is TGTGCCAGCAGGGCCGAGGGAATTTCAACAGATACGCAGTATTTT. Protein sequence: CASRAEGISTDTQYF. V usage is TRBV6-1 and J usage is TRBJ2-3; D may be TRBD2 (5 bases). V lost 6 bases and J 3 bases, leaving 16 bases between the germline ends. Germline loops: CDR1 MNHNS, CDR2 SASEGT. This CDR3 is built from 15 residues.

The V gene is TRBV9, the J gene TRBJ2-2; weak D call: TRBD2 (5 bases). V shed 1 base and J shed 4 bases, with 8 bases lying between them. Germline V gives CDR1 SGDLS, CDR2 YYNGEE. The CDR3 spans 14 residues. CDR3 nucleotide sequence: TGTGCCAGCAGCGTAAAGGCGGGCACCGGGGAGCTGTTTTTT. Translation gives CASSVKAGTGELFF.

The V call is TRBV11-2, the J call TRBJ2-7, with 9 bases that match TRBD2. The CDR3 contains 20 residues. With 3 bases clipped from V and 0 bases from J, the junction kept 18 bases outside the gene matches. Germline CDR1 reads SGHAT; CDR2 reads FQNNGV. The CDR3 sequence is CASSFSRASGIKAGSYEQYF. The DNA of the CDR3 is TGTGCCAGCAGCTTCTCCCGGGCTAGCGGGATTAAGGCGGGCTCCTACGAGCAGTACTTC. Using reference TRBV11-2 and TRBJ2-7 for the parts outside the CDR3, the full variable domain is EAGVAQSPRYKIIEKRQSVAFWCNPISGHATLYWYQQILGQGPKLLIQFQNNGVVDDSQLPKDRFSAERLKGVDSTLKIQPAKLEDSAVYLCASSFSRASGIKAGSYEQYFGPGTRLTVT.